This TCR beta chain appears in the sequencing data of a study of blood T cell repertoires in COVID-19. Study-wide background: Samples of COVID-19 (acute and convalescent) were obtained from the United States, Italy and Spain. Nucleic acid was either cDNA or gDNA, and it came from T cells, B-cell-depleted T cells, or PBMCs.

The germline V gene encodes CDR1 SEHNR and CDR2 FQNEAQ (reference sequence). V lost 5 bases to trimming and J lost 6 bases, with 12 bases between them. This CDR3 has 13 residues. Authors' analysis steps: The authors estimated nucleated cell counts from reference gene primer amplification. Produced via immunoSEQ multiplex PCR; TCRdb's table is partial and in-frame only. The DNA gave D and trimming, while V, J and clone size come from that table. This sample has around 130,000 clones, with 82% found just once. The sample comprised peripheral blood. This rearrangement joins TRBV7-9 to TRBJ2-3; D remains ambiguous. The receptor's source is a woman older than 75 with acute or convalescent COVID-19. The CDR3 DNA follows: TGTGCCAGCAGCATTAGTACGGTGGATACGCAGTATTTT. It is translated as CASSISTVDTQYF.